The subject of this entry is one T cell receptor (beta chain). Its matching antigen is unknown. The sample belongs to a study of T cell repertoires in cytomegalovirus infection. Study background: Indicated by public TCR beta signatures were CMV infection and matching HLA type.

V lost 3 bases, J lost 5 bases, and 5 bases stayed unmatched. CDR1 and CDR2 from the germline V gene are SGHVS and FNYEAQ. This CDR3 contains 15 residues. Study-level points and caveats: Carriage of CMV together with the relevant HLA was identifiable through cumulative public TCR beta family frequency. Dominant in the ex vivo response were TCR beta clonotypes restricted by HLA-C and specific for CMV.

Each CDR3 protein gets one entry after TCRdb re-called the reads with MiXCR. The table lists about half a million distinct CDR3 sequences, about two fifths of them singletons. The receptor's source is a human donor in good health (CMV status not recorded). Some clones in this sample may be carry-over from other donors' samples. This chain connects TRBV7-6 to TRBJ1-1, with TRBD1 matching over 11 bases. The sequences come from cultured PBMCs, collected from culture after CMV antigen stimulation. CDR3 region: CASSFWTGGRTEAFF. CDR3 in DNA: TGTGCCAGCAGCTTTTGGACAGGGGGCCGTACTGAAGCTTTCTTT.